The source of this T cell receptor beta chain is a study of T cells in Graves' hyperthyroidism and ophthalmopathy. Study-wide results and caveats: Most thyroid clonotypes expanded above 0.001 appeared in blood too. Before onset, by a median of around six months, the model predicted ophthalmopathy.

It was RNA transcripts that yielded the amplified TCR beta CDR3 regions. In the first-round RT-PCR of the TCR CDR3, the HTBI primer set was used. Via MiXCR, TCRdb re-called the multiplex PCR reads, giving one row per CDR3 protein. The data hold over 350,000 distinct CDR3 sequences, with around a sixth observed a single time. This clonotype has just a few counts. What it binds is unknown. Ophthalmopathy cases scored 3 or more on the Clinical Activity Score and 4 or more on NOSPECS grade, with duration below 3 months. From more than 9 ml of fresh peripheral blood, PBMCs were isolated. This CDR3 contains 14 residues. Germline CDR1 and CDR2: LNHDA and SQIVND (reference sequence). The V and J ends lost 2 bases and 6 bases respectively, with 11 bases between them.

The TCR originated in a man younger than 30 with Graves' ophthalmopathy. The V and J genes are TRBV19 and TRBJ1-5; D uncertain. Sample: blood. The CDR3 sequence: CASSITLGPQPQHF. The CDR3 DNA follows: TGTGCCAGTAGTATAACCCTCGGACCTCAGCCCCAGCATTTT.